This entry concerns a single T cell receptor (beta chain). Its antigen is as yet unknown. The data are from a study of somatic mutations in cytotoxic T cells in rheumatoid arthritis. Study-level background: Selected populations of V beta antibody-stained T cells underwent flow sorting at nearly 100% purity; these encompassed V beta1+ cells subjected to TCRB sequencing.

Sequencing used immunoSEQ multiplex PCR; TCRdb keeps in-frame clones, though not all of them. The table has almost 20,000 clones, approximately 87% seen once. The CDR3 covers 17 residues. Germline-derived CDR1 and CDR2 are SGHTA and FQGTGA. J lost 7 bases, V lost 6 bases, and 18 bases had no gene match. Whole-study findings and limits: There was no significant difference in CD8+ T-cell clonality between rheumatoid arthritis patients and age-matched healthy controls. Of 65 patients, 7 to 9 had a largest CD8+ clone that exceeded 20% of CD8+ cells.

This chain connects TRBV7-3 to TRBJ2-1; 7 nucleotides line up with TRBD2. Input material: CD8+ T cells sorted from blood. This receptor was identified in a man aged 40-49 years in good health. The chain's CDR3 is CASRGRGVSMVGNEQFF. Written as DNA, the CDR3 is TGTGCCAGCAGGGGACGGGGGGTTAGTATGGTTGGGAATGAGCAGTTCTTC.